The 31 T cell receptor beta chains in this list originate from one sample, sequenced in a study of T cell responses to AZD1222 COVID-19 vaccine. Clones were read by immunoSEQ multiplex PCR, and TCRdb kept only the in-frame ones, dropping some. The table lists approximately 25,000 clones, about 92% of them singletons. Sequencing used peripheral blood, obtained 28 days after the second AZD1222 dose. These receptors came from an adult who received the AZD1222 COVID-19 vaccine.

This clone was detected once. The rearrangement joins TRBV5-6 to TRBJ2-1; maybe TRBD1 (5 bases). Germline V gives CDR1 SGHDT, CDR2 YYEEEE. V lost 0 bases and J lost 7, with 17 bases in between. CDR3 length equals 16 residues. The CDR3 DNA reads TGTGCCAGCAGCTTGGCGGGCGACAGTATCGTTAATGAGCAGTTCTTC. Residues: CASSLAGDSIVNEQFF.

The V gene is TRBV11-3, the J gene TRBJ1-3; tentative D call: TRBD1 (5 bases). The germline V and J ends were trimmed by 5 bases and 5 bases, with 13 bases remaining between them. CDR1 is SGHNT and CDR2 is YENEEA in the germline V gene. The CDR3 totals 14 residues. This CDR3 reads CASSLGQARNTIYF. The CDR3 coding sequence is TGTGCCAGCAGCCTCGGACAAGCAAGAAACACCATATATTTT.

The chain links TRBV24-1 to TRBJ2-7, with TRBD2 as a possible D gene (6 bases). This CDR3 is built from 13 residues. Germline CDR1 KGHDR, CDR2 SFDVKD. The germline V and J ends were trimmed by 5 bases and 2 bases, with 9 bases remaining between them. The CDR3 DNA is TGTGCCACCAGTGGGGCGGGGACCTACGAGCAGTACTTC. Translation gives CATSGAGTYEQYF.

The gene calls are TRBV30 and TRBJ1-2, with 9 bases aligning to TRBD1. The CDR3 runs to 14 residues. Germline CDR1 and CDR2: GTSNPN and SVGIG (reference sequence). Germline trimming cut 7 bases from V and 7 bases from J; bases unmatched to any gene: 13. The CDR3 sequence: CASQGDRAVAGYTF. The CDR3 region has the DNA TGTGCCTCCCAGGGGGACAGGGCGGTCGCTGGCTACACCTTC.

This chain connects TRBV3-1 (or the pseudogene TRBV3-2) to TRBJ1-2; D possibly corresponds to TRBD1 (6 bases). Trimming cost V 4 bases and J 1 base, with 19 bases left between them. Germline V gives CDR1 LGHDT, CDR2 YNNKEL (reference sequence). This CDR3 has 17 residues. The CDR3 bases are TGTGCCAGCAGCCCATACGGGCGGAAGGGGGATAACTATGGCTACACCTTC. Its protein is CASSPYGRKGDNYGYTF.

Here the CDR3 DNA reads TGTGCCAGCAGCCCCTCGAGAACGGGAGTCACAGATACGCAGTATTTT. Protein sequence: CASSPSRTGVTDTQYF. The chain employs TRBV7-9 and TRBJ2-3; perhaps TRBD2 as D (6 bases). Germline V gene sequence: CDR1 SEHNR, CDR2 FQNEAQ (reference sequence). This CDR3 contains 16 residues. Trimming took off 5 bases at V and 2 bases at J, with 17 bases between the two ends.

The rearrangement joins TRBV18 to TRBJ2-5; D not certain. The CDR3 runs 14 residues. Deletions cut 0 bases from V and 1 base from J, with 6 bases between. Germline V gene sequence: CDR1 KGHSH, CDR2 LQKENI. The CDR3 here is CASSPPLPQETQYF. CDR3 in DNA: TGTGCCAGCTCACCACCCCTACCCCAAGAGACCCAGTACTTC.

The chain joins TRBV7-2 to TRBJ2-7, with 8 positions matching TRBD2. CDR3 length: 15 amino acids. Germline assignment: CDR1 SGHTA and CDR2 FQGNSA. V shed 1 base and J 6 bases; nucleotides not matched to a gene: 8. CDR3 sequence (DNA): TGTGCCAGCAGCTTAGGGGGTAGCGGGAACCCCGAGCAGTACTTC. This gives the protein CASSLGGSGNPEQYF. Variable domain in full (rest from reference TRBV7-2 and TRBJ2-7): GAGVSQSPSNKVTEKGKDVELRCDPISGHTALYWYRQSLGQGLEFLIYFQGNSAPDKSGLPSDRFSAERTGGSVSTLTIQRTQQEDSAVYLCASSLGGSGNPEQYFGPGTRLTVT.

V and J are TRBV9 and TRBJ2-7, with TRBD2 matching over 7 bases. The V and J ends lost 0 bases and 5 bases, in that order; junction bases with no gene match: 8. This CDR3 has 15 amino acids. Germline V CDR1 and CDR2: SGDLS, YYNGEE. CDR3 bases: TGTGCCAGCAGCGTAGGGGCGGGAGTAGAAGACGAGCAGTACTTC. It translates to CASSVGAGVEDEQYF.

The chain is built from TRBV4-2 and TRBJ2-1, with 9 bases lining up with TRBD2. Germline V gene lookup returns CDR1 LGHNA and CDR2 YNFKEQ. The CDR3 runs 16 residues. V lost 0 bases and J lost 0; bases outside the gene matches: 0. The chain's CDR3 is CASSQDSGSSYNEQFF. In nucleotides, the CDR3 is TGTGCCAGCAGCCAAGATAGCGGGAGCTCCTACAATGAGCAGTTCTTC.

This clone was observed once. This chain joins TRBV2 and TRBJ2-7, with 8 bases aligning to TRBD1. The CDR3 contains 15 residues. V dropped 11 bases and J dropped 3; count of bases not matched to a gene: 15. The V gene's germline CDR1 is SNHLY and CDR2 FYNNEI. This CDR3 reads CASGQGAVSSYEQYF. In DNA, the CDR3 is TGTGCCTCAGGACAGGGTGCGGTCTCGAGCTACGAGCAGTACTTC.

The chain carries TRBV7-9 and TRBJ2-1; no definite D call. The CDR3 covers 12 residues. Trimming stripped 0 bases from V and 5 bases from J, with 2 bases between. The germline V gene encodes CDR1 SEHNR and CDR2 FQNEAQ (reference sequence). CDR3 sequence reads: CASSLANNEQFF. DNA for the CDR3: TGTGCCAGCAGCTTAGCTAACAATGAGCAGTTCTTC. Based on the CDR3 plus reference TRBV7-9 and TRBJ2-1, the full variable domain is DTGVSQNPRHKITKRGQNVTFRCDPISEHNRLYWYRQTLGQGPEFLTYFQNEAQLEKSRLLSDRFSAERPKGSFSTLEIQRTEQGDSAMYLCASSLANNEQFFGPGTRLTVL.

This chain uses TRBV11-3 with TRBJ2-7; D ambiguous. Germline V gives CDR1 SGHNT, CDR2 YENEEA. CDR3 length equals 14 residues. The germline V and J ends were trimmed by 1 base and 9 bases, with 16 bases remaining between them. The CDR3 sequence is CASSLGSNSPRQYF. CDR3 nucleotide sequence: TGTGCCAGCAGCTTAGGATCCAACAGCCCGCGGCAGTACTTC.

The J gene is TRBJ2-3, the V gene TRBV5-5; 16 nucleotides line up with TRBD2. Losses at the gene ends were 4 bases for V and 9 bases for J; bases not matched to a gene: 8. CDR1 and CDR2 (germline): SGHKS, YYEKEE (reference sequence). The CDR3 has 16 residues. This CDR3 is CASSRTGTSGRATQYF. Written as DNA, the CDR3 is TGTGCCAGCAGCCGTACCGGGACTAGCGGGAGGGCCACGCAGTATTTT.

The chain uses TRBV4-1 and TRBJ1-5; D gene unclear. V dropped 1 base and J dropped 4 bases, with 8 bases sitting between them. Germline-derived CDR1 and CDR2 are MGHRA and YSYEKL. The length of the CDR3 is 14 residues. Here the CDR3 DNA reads TGCGCCAGCAGCCAAGGTCGGGGAAATCAGCCCCAGCATTTT. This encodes CASSQGRGNQPQHF.

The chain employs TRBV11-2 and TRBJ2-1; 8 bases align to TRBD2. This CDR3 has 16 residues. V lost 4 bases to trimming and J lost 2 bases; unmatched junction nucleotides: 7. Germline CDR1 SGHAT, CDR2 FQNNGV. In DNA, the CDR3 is TGTGCCAGCAGCTCTCTTGCGGGAGGCGCCTACAATGAGCAGTTCTTC. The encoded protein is CASSSLAGGAYNEQFF.

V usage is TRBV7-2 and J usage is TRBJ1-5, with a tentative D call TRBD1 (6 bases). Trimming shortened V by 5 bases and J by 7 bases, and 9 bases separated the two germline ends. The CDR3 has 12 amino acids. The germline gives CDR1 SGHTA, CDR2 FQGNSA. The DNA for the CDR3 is TGTGCCAGCAGCCTACAGGGCCAGCCCCAGCATTTT. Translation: CASSLQGQPQHF.

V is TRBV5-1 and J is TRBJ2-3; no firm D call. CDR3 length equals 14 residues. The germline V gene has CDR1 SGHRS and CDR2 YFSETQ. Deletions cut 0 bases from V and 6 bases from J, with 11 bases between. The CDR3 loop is CASSLADGRDTQYF. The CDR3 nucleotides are TGCGCCAGCAGCTTGGCGGACGGGCGGGATACGCAGTATTTT.

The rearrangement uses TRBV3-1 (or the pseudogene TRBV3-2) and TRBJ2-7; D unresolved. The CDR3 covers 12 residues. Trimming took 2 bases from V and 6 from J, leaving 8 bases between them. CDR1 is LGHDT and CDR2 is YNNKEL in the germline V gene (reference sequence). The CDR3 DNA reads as TGTGCCAGCAGCCAAAGGTATGGCGAGCAGTACTTC. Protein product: CASSQRYGEQYF.

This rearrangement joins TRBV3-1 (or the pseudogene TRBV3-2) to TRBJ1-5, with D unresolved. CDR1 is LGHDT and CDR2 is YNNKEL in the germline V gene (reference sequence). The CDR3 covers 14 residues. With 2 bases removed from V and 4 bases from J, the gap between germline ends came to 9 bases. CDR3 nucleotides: TGTGCCAGCAGCCAATACGTCGGGAATCAGCCCCAGCATTTT. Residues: CASSQYVGNQPQHF.

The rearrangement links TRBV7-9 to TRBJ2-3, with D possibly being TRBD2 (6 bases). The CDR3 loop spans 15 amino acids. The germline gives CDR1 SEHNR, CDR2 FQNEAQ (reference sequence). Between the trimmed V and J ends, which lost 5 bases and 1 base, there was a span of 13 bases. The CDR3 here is CASSRRPGGTDTQYF. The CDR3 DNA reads TGTGCCAGCAGCCGGAGACCGGGAGGCACAGATACGCAGTATTTT.

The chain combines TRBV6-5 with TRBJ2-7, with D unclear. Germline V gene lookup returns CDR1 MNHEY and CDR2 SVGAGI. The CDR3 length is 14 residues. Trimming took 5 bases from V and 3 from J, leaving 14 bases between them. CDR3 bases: TGTGCCAGCAGTCAAATCTGGGAAAGCTACGAGCAGTACTTC. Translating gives CASSQIWESYEQYF.

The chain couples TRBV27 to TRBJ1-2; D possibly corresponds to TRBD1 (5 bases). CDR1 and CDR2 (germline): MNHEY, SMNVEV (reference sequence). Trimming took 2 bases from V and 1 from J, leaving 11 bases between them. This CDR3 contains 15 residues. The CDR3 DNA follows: TGTGCCAGCAGTTTAGTCAGGGAGGGTAACTATGGCTACACCTTC. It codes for CASSLVREGNYGYTF.

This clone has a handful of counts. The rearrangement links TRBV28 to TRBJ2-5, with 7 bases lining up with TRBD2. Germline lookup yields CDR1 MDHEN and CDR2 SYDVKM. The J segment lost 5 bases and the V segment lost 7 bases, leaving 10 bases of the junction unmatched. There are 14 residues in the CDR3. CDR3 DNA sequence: TGTGCCAGCACCGTCAACCGGGGGGTGGAGACCCAGTACTTC. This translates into CASTVNRGVETQYF. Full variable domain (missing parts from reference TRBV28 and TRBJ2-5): DVKVTQSSRYLVKRTGEKVFLECVQDMDHENMFWYRQDPGLGLRLIYFSYDVKMKEKGDIPEGYSVSREKKERFSLILESASTNQTSMYLCASTVNRGVETQYFGPGTRLLVL.

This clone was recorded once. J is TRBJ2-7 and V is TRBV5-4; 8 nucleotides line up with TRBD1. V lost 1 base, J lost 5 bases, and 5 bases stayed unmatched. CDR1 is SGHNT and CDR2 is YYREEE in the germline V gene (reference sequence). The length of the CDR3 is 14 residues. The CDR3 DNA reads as TGTGCCAGCAGCTTGCTACAGGGGGAGGACGAGCAGTACTTC. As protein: CASSLLQGEDEQYF.

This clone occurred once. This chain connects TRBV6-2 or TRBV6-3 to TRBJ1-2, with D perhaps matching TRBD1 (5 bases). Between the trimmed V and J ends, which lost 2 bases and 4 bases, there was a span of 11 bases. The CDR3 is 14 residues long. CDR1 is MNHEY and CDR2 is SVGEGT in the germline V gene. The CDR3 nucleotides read TGTGCCAGCAGTTACCGGGGCTTCCCCTATGGCTACACCTTC. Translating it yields CASSYRGFPYGYTF.

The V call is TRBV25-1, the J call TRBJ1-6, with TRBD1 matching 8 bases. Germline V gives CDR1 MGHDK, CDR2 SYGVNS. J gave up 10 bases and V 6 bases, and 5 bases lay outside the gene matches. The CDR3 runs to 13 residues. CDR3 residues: CASRQGEYSPLHF. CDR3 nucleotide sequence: TGTGCCAGCAGACAGGGGGAGTACTCACCCCTCCACTTT.

CDR3 loop: CASSFSGVGQPQHF. CDR3 sequence (DNA): TGTGCCAGCAGTTTTTCAGGGGTCGGACAGCCCCAGCATTTT. This chain connects TRBV28 to TRBJ1-5, with D possibly being TRBD1 (6 bases). From germline, CDR1 is MDHEN and CDR2 SYDVKM. The germline V and J ends were trimmed by 3 bases and 7 bases, with 13 bases remaining between them. The CDR3 runs 14 residues. Based on the CDR3 plus reference TRBV28 and TRBJ1-5, the full variable domain is DVKVTQSSRYLVKRTGEKVFLECVQDMDHENMFWYRQDPGLGLRLIYFSYDVKMKEKGDIPEGYSVSREKKERFSLILESASTNQTSMYLCASSFSGVGQPQHFGDGTRLSIL.

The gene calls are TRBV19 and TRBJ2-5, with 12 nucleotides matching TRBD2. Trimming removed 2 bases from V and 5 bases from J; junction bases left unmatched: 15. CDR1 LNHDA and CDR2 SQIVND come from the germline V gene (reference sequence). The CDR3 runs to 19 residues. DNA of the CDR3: TGTGCCAGTAGTATATCCCCAGGACTAGCGGGACGTCGGGCGGAGACCCAGTACTTC. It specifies CASSISPGLAGRRAETQYF.

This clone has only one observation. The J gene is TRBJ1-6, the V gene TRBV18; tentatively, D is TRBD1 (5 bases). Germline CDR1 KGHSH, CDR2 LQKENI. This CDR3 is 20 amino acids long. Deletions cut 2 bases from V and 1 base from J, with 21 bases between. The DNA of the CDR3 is TGTGCCAGCTCACCAGGCCGAAGGGGAACCTCAGGATCCTATAATTCACCCCTCCACTTT. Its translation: CASSPGRRGTSGSYNSPLHF.

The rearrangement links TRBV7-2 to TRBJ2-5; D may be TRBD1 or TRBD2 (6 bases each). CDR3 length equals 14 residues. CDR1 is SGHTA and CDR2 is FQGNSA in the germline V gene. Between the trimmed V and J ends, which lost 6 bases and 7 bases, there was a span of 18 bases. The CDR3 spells CASRPTRGAGTQYF. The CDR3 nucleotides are TGTGCCAGCAGGCCAACTAGGGGGGCCGGGACCCAGTACTTC.